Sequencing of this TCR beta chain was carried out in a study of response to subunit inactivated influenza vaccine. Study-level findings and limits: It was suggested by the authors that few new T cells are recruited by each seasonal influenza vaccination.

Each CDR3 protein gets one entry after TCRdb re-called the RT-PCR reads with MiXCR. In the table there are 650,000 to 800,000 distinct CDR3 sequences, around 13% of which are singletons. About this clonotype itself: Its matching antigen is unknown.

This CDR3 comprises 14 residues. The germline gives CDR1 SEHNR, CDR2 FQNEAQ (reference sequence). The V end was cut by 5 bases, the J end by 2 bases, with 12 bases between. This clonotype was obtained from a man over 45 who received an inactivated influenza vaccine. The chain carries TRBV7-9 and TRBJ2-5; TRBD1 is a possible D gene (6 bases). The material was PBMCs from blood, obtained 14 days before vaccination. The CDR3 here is CASSPYRVQETQYF. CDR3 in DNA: TGTGCCAGCAGCCCTTACAGGGTTCAAGAGACCCAGTACTTC.